This T cell receptor (beta chain) was obtained from a study of shared clonotypes between healthy human individuals. In the naive CD8 group, cells lacked CD45RO and were positively selected for CCR7, so terminally differentiated effector memory CD45RA+ cells were left out. The input for sorted-subset replicate PCRs was around 0.2 ug DNA, tens of thousands of T cell genomes. Measured with immunoSEQ multiplex PCR; TCRdb has only the in-frame clones, and not every one. The sample shows around 640,000 clones, roughly 95% of them seen only once. Germline V gives CDR1 GTSNPN, CDR2 SVGIG (reference sequence). Between the trimmed V and J ends, which lost 0 bases and 6 bases, there was a span of 6 bases. This CDR3 has 12 amino acids. Findings and limits, study-wide: Unshared clonotypes carried lower generation probabilities than those common to all four donors. At large depth, rarefaction still showed sorted-subset sequencing to be incomplete.

As regards this clone: Its matching antigen is unknown.

The TCR was taken from a woman aged 25 to 45 in good health. Sequenced sample: naive CD8+ T cells sorted from blood. This chain uses TRBV30 with TRBJ2-1, with unresolved D. CDR3 DNA: TGTGCCTGGAGTGTACCGAGCAATGAGCAGTTCTTC. Protein sequence: CAWSVPSNEQFF.